Listed below are T cell receptor beta chains from one sample, sequenced in a study of blood T cells in healthy people across ages. TCRdb re-derived calls from the 5' RACE reads in MiXCR, one entry per CDR3 protein. The table includes about 780,000 distinct CDR3 sequences, around 24% detected once. These records were also assigned to another study, of T cells of mothers and their children.

Sequenced sample: blood. The receptors stem from a boy aged 5 to 17 in good health. Both conserved end residues are part of each CDR3. D genes are given only for firm matches. A row's size may be missing; if present it is once, few, many or a size class.

TRBV4-1	14	few	NA	TRBJ2-4	TGCGCCAGCAACCACCCCCCTACCAAAAACATTCAGTACTTC	CASNHPPTKNIQYF
TRBV18	15	few	TRBD1	TRBJ2-7	TGTGCCAGCTCACCACGGGACAGGGGACGCTACGAGCAGTACTTC	CASSPRDRGRYEQYF
TRBV27	15	NA	TRBD2	TRBJ2-7	TGTGCCAGCAGATCACGTTGGGGAGGGTCCTACGAGCAGTACTTC	CASRSRWGGSYEQYF
TRBV9	13	NA	NA	TRBJ1-1	TGTGCCAGCAGCCAACCCGGGACGGCAGAAGCTTTCTTT	CASSQPGTAEAFF
TRBV27	17	NA	NA	TRBJ2-5	TGTGCCAGCAGTTTAACGGGACTTTTCGCCAGGGTAGAGACCCAGTACTTC	CASSLTGLFARVETQYF
TRBV29-1	13	few	TRBD1	TRBJ2-5	TGCAGCGGCAGACAGGGCCGTCGGGAGACCCAGTACTTC	CSGRQGRRETQYF
TRBV2	14	NA	NA	TRBJ2-7	TGTGCCAGCAGTGAGGTTCCCGGGCAAGGCGAGCAGTACTTC	CASSEVPGQGEQYF
TRBV2	14	few	TRBD1	TRBJ2-7	TGTGCCAGCAGTTGGGACAGGGGCCCCTACGAGCAGTACTTC	CASSWDRGPYEQYF
TRBV12-3/TRBV12-4	14	many	NA	TRBJ1-1	TGTGCCAGCAGTGACGCGGCGGGGGCCACTGAAGCTTTCTTT	CASSDAAGATEAFF
TRBV7-3	16	NA	NA	TRBJ2-5	TGTGCCAGCAGCCCGACTGGGACGGCAGGCGGGGAGACCCAGTACTTC	CASSPTGTAGGETQYF
TRBV15	16	NA	NA	TRBJ2-3	TGTGCCACCAGCAGAGATGGTTGGCAAAGCACAGATACGCAGTATTTT	CATSRDGWQSTDTQYF
TRBV11-3	16	NA	NA	TRBJ2-7	TGTGCCAGCAGCTTGGTAGTTCGGCCCTGGGGATACGAGCAGTACTTC	CASSLVVRPWGYEQYF
TRBV11-2	19	NA	NA	TRBJ2-5	TGTGCCAGCAGCTTAGACCCCCCTGGTTGGACGGGGTTTCAAGAGACCCAGTACTTC	CASSLDPPGWTGFQETQYF
TRBV24-1	16	NA	NA	TRBJ1-1	TGTGCCACCAGTGACCCACTGGTCCCACCCAACACTGAAGCTTTCTTT	CATSDPLVPPNTEAFF
TRBV20-1	13	few	TRBD2	TRBJ2-5	TGCAGCCTTTCCCGAGCGGGGTACGAGACCCAGTACTTC	CSLSRAGYETQYF
TRBV20-1	14	NA	NA	TRBJ2-1	TGCAGTGCTAGAGATTGGACGGAATACAATGAGCAGTTCTTC	CSARDWTEYNEQFF
TRBV27	15	NA	NA	TRBJ1-1	TGTGCCAGCTCCCCCGCGGGTCGAGATCTCACTGAAGCTTTCTTT	CASSPAGRDLTEAFF